The source of this TCR beta chain is a study of OX40 agonist ivuxolimab in advanced cancers. Profiling relied on immunoSEQ multiplex PCR, and the TCRdb table lists in-frame clones only, not all of them. The profile shows about 91,000 clones, about 89% of them singletons. This clonotype originated in an adult with an advanced solid tumor such as melanoma, head and neck, liver or kidney cancer. The source material was CD4+ or CD8+ T cells sorted from blood, sampled in a trial of the OX40 agonist ivuxolimab.

The CDR3 loop reads CASSIAKDGSNQPQHF. The CDR3 region has the DNA TGTGCCAGTAGTATAGCTAAGGACGGTAGCAATCAGCCCCAGCATTTT. V usage is TRBV19 and J usage is TRBJ1-5; D is undetermined. V was cut by 1 base and J by 0 bases, with 10 bases left in between. The CDR3 runs 16 residues. In germline, CDR1 is LNHDA, CDR2 SQIVND (reference sequence).